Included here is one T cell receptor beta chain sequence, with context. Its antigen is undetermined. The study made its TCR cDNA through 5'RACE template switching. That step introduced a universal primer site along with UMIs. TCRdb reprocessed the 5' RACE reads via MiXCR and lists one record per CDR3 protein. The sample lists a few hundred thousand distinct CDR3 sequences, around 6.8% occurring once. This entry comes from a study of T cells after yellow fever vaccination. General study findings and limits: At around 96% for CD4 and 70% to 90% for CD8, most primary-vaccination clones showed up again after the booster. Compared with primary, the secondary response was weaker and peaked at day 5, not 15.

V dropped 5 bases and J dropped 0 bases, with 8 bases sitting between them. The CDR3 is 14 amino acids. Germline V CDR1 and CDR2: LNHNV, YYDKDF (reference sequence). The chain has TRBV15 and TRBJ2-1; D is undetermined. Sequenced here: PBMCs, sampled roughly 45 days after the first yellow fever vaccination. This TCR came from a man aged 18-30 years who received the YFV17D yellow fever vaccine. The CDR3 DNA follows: TGTGCCACCAGCGTACAAAGCTCCTACAATGAGCAGTTCTTC. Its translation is CATSVQSSYNEQFF.